The rows below give T cell receptor beta chains drawn from one sample of a study of CD8 T cells in ankylosing spondylitis. Each CDR3 protein is one row after TCRdb ran MiXCR on the 5' RACE reads. The top ten clones hold roughly 9.5% of a sample with around 300,000 distinct CDR3 sequences, under 14% of them seen once. The sequenced sample consisted of blood, either unsorted or a sorted T cell fraction (not recorded which). Every receptor here comes from a female donor with ankylosing spondylitis or in good health (not recorded which). CDR3s include the opening cysteine and the closing phenylalanine or tryptophan. D genes are given only for firm matches. Clone size, where shown, is once, few, many, or a class for clones that have expanded.

J: TRBJ2-2
size: many
D: .
V: TRBV3-1
length: 12
DNA: TGTGCCAGCAGCCAAGTCCGGAAAGAGCTGTTTTTT
CDR3: CASSQVRKELFF

J: TRBJ2-6
size: few
D: .
V: TRBV5-6
length: 19
DNA: TGTGCCAGCAGCCCGCTGGGTGGGCAGCCTACTTCTGGGGCCAACGTCCTGACTTTC
CDR3: CASSPLGGQPTSGANVLTF

J: TRBJ1-1
size: many
D: .
V: TRBV27
length: 15
DNA: TGTGCCACCCTGTTTTCGGCGCAGGGGAACACTGAAGCTTTCTTT
CDR3: CATLFSAQGNTEAFF

J: TRBJ2-3
size: many
D: .
V: TRBV20-1
length: 16
DNA: TGCAGTGCTATGCGAGAGGCAGGGGTTAGACTGGATACGCAGTATTTT
CDR3: CSAMREAGVRLDTQYF

J: TRBJ2-5
size: .
D: .
V: TRBV7-9
length: 11
DNA: TGTGCCAGCAGCTTGACCCCGTCCCAGTACTTC
CDR3: CASSLTPSQYF

J: TRBJ1-2
size: many
D: .
V: TRBV28
length: 14
DNA: TGTGCCAGCAGTTTACCAGGGTTAAACTATGGCTACACCTTC
CDR3: CASSLPGLNYGYTF

J: TRBJ2-5
size: few
D: .
V: TRBV15
length: 18
DNA: TGTGCCACCAGCAGAGATTTTAGCCCGGCCAGGACTCGGGAGACCCAGTACTTC
CDR3: CATSRDFSPARTRETQYF

J: TRBJ2-3
size: .
D: .
V: TRBV7-6
length: 15
DNA: TGTGCCAGCAGCTTAGGGCTAGCGCTGGCAGATACGCAGTATTTT
CDR3: CASSLGLALADTQYF

J: TRBJ2-1
size: many
D: TRBD2
V: TRBV5-1
length: 15
DNA: TGCGCCAGCAGCTCCACTAGCGGGAGGGCCAGTGAGCAGTTCTTC
CDR3: CASSSTSGRASEQFF

J: TRBJ1-3
size: many
D: .
V: TRBV9
length: 15
DNA: TGTGCCAGGATTCGGACGGCGAGCTCTGGAAACACCATATATTTT
CDR3: CARIRTASSGNTIYF

J: TRBJ2-1
size: few
D: TRBD1
V: TRBV5-1
length: 16
DNA: TGCGCCAGCAGCCCACCGGGGACAGGGGAGATAAATGAGCAGTTCTTC
CDR3: CASSPPGTGEINEQFF

J: TRBJ2-7
size: many
D: .
V: TRBV7-6
length: 14
DNA: TGTGCCTCCCAGAGTTTGACAGGAGCCTACGAGCAGTACTTC
CDR3: CASQSLTGAYEQYF

J: TRBJ2-1
size: few
D: .
V: TRBV5-1
length: 14
DNA: TGCGCCAGCAGCTTGGACAATATTTACAATGAGCAGTTCTTC
CDR3: CASSLDNIYNEQFF

J: TRBJ2-3
size: few
D: TRBD2
V: TRBV5-1
length: 16
DNA: TGCGCCAGCATCAGAACGGGACTAGCGGACACAGATACGCAGTATTTT
CDR3: CASIRTGLADTDTQYF

J: TRBJ2-3
size: .
D: .
V: TRBV15
length: 14
DNA: TGTGCCACCAGCAGAGGACACGGCACAGATACGCAGTATTTT
CDR3: CATSRGHGTDTQYF

J: TRBJ1-4
size: many
D: .
V: TRBV5-6
length: 17
DNA: TGTGCCAGCAGCCCGGGACGGACGACTGCAACTAATGAAAAACTGTTTTTT
CDR3: CASSPGRTTATNEKLFF

J: TRBJ2-1
size: .
D: TRBD1
V: TRBV18
length: 15
DNA: TGTGCCAGCTCACCTCTCGGGACAGTCTACAATGAGCAGTTCTTC
CDR3: CASSPLGTVYNEQFF

J: TRBJ2-2
size: .
D: .
V: TRBV20-1
length: 14
DNA: TGCAGTGCTCAGCTTGTGCAAGGCAGAGGGGAGCTGTTTTTT
CDR3: CSAQLVQGRGELFF

J: TRBJ2-1
size: .
D: TRBD2
V: TRBV20-1
length: 15
DNA: TGCAGTGCTGTTCCTAGCGGGAGGACTTACAATGAGCAGTTCTTC
CDR3: CSAVPSGRTYNEQFF

J: TRBJ2-7
size: .
D: TRBD1
V: TRBV5-1
length: 11
DNA: TGCGCCAGCAGGACGGACAGGCAGCAGTACTTC
CDR3: CASRTDRQQYF

J: TRBJ2-3
size: many
D: TRBD1
V: TRBV10-3
length: 13
DNA: TGTGCCATCAACAGGGGTGGAACAGATACGCAGTATTTT
CDR3: CAINRGGTDTQYF

J: TRBJ2-3
size: .
D: .
V: TRBV5-1
length: 13
DNA: TGCGCCAGCACTACAGGCCGTACAGATACGCAGTATTTT
CDR3: CASTTGRTDTQYF

J: TRBJ1-6
size: many
D: .
V: TRBV10-1
length: 13
DNA: TGCGCCACCCGCGCCGGGGAGGATTCACCCCTCCACTTT
CDR3: CATRAGEDSPLHF

J: TRBJ2-1
size: .
D: .
V: TRBV11-2
length: 19
DNA: TGTGCCAGCAGCAATTCCTGGGGGCCTAGCGGCTCCGGCTACAATGAGCAGTTCTTC
CDR3: CASSNSWGPSGSGYNEQFF

J: TRBJ2-1
size: many
D: TRBD2
V: TRBV27
length: 16
DNA: TGTGCCAGCAGTTTATCGACTAGCGGGAGATTCGATGAGCAGTTCTTC
CDR3: CASSLSTSGRFDEQFF

J: TRBJ2-3
size: many
D: .
V: TRBV20-1
length: 14
DNA: TGCAGTGCTAGGGCGACGGGTCGCACAGATACGCAGTATTTT
CDR3: CSARATGRTDTQYF

J: TRBJ1-2
size: many
D: .
V: TRBV7-9
length: 13
DNA: TGTGCCAGCAGCTTTCCCGGGGCGAATGGCTACACCTTC
CDR3: CASSFPGANGYTF

J: TRBJ2-3
size: many
D: TRBD2
V: TRBV5-1
length: 16
DNA: TGCGCCAGCAGCTTGGACGGCGGGGGTGACACAGATACGCAGTATTTT
CDR3: CASSLDGGGDTDTQYF

J: TRBJ2-2
size: many
D: .
V: TRBV4-2
length: 13
DNA: TGTGCCAGCAGCCAAGATCGGTCCGGGGAGCTGTTTTTT
CDR3: CASSQDRSGELFF

J: TRBJ2-4
size: many
D: TRBD1
V: TRBV4-2
length: 13
DNA: TGTGCCAGCAGCCAGGGCACAGGGGACATTCAGTACTTC
CDR3: CASSQGTGDIQYF

J: TRBJ2-7
size: few
D: TRBD1
V: TRBV7-2
length: 14
DNA: TGTGCCAGCAGCTTAGGTGACAGGGGTTTCGAGCAGTACTTC
CDR3: CASSLGDRGFEQYF

J: TRBJ2-1
size: many
D: TRBD2
V: TRBV20-1
length: 17
DNA: TGCAGTGCTAGAGTCTTGGCGGGAGGGCCCTTTCTCGATGAGCAGTTCTTC
CDR3: CSARVLAGGPFLDEQFF

J: TRBJ2-3
size: many
D: TRBD2
V: TRBV5-1
length: 17
DNA: TGCGCCAGCCAAGCGCAGATAGCGGGAGGGCCAACAGATACGCAGTATTTT
CDR3: CASQAQIAGGPTDTQYF

J: TRBJ1-6
size: .
D: .
V: TRBV3-1
length: 13
DNA: TGTGCCAGCAGCCCCCAAAGGTATTCACCCCTCCACTTT
CDR3: CASSPQRYSPLHF

J: TRBJ2-7
size: .
D: TRBD1
V: TRBV7-8
length: 15
DNA: TGTGCCAGCAGCCCGAGACAGGGTTCAATGGGCGAGCAGTACTTC
CDR3: CASSPRQGSMGEQYF

J: TRBJ2-5
size: many
D: TRBD1
V: TRBV5-1
length: 15
DNA: TGCGCCAGCAGCTCCCAGGGGGCTAGGGGGGAGACCCAGTACTTC
CDR3: CASSSQGARGETQYF

J: TRBJ2-2
size: many
D: TRBD1
V: TRBV7-2
length: 15
DNA: TGTGCCAGCAGCTTATCACAGGGGCGCCCCGGGGAGCTGTTTTTT
CDR3: CASSLSQGRPGELFF

J: TRBJ2-7
size: .
D: .
V: TRBV7-8
length: 15
DNA: TGTGCCAGCAGCAGTGGGGGGACAATTCGGTACGAGCAGTACTTC
CDR3: CASSSGGTIRYEQYF

J: TRBJ1-1
size: few
D: .
V: TRBV28
length: 14
DNA: TGTGCCAGCAGTTTGGGGACTAGGAGTACTGAAGCTTTCTTT
CDR3: CASSLGTRSTEAFF

J: TRBJ2-7
size: .
D: TRBD2
V: TRBV12-3/TRBV12-4
length: 12
DNA: TGTGCCAGCAGCCGGGACTACTACGAGCAGTACTTC
CDR3: CASSRDYYEQYF